Listed below are T cell receptor beta chains from one sample, sequenced in a study of T cell repertoires in cytomegalovirus infection. These receptors' antigens are unknown. TCRdb re-derived calls from the reads in MiXCR, one entry per CDR3 protein. The sample includes some 940,000 distinct CDR3 sequences, under 40% of them seen just once. The sequences come from cultured CD8+ T cells from PBMCs, collected from culture after CMV antigen stimulation. The receptors here all came from a human donor in good health (CMV status not recorded). Some clones in this sample may be carry-over from other donors' samples. Each CDR3 is given with its conserved first and last residue. A D gene is named only where the DNA matches it firmly. Only part of the rows carry a size: once, few, many, or a class if the clone is expanded.

>TRBJ2-5|TRBD2|-|TRBV25-1
CASSALTSVETQYF
TGTGCCAGCAGTGCCTTGACTAGCGTGGAGACCCAGTACTTC
>TRBJ2-7|TRBD1|few|TRBV7-9
CATEGAYEQYF
TGTGCCACCGAGGGGGCATACGAGCAGTACTTC
>TRBJ2-5|TRBD2|few|TRBV2
CASYGGAGPSYQETQYF
TGTGCCAGTTACGGTGGAGCGGGGCCTTCGTACCAAGAGACCCAGTACTTC
>TRBJ2-7|TRBD1|-|TRBV15
CATSRDLGTGLYEQYF
TGTGCCACCAGCAGAGATCTCGGGACAGGGCTTTACGAGCAGTACTTC
>TRBJ1-2|-|few|TRBV18
CASSSRTASINYGYTF
TGTGCCAGCTCATCGAGGACAGCTTCGATTAACTATGGCTACACCTTC
>TRBJ1-1|TRBD1|-|TRBV20-1
CSARDQQGAKMNTEAFF
TGCAGTGCTAGAGACCAACAGGGGGCTAAGATGAACACTGAAGCTTTCTTT
>TRBJ1-6|-|few|TRBV4-1
CASSPLETGGSPLHF
TGTGCCAGCAGCCCTTTGGAGACAGGAGGGTCACCCCTCCACTTT
>TRBJ2-3|TRBD2|many|TRBV7-2
CASSFRPIDGGAGLDTQYF
TGTGCCAGCAGCTTCCGCCCAATTGACGGGGGGGCCGGTCTAGATACGCAGTATTTT
>TRBJ1-1|-|-|TRBV5-6
CASTNRIEAFF
TGTGCCAGCACGAACAGAATTGAAGCTTTCTTT
>TRBJ2-1|-|-|TRBV24-1
CATSDLRRGNEQFF
TGTGCCACCAGTGATTTGCGGCGGGGAAATGAGCAGTTCTTC
>TRBJ2-1|TRBD2|many|TRBV7-2
CASSLLAGGPNEQFF
TGTGCCAGCAGCTTACTGGCGGGGGGGCCTAATGAGCAGTTCTTC
>TRBJ2-3|TRBD2|-|TRBV27
CASSLFAGGPTDTQYF
TGTGCCAGCAGTTTATTCGCGGGGGGGCCGACAGATACGCAGTATTTT
>TRBJ1-2|-|many|TRBV7-9
CASSLIQGVNYGYTF
TGTGCCAGCAGCTTGATACAGGGAGTTAACTATGGCTACACCTTC
>TRBJ2-2|-|few|TRBV6-6
CAGWTPITGELFF
TGTGCCGGATGGACACCGATCACCGGGGAGCTGTTTTTT
>TRBJ2-2|-|once|TRBV9
CASSIRGPGTGELFF
TGTGCCAGCAGCATTCGGGGCCCGGGCACCGGGGAGCTGTTTTTT
>TRBJ2-5|-|once|TRBV9
CASSVAQNQETQYF
TGTGCCAGCAGCGTAGCGCAGAATCAAGAGACCCAGTACTTC
>TRBJ1-2|-|-|TRBV29-1
CSVGTALYGYTF
TGCAGCGTTGGAACAGCTCTCTATGGCTACACCTTC
>TRBJ1-6|-|-|TRBV6-5
CASSRDTSSPLHF
TGTGCCAGCAGCCGGGACACCTCCTCCCCCCTCCACTTT
>TRBJ2-5|-|-|TRBV6-5
CASSLTSLSETQYF
TGTGCCAGCAGTCTGACAAGCCTCTCGGAGACCCAGTACTTC
>TRBJ1-5|-|many|TRBV11-1
CASSLGAGAGQPQHF
TGTGCCAGCAGCTTAGGTGCAGGGGCAGGACAGCCCCAGCATTTT
>TRBJ2-3|TRBD2|few|TRBV12-3/TRBV12-4
CASSALGGMNTQYF
TGTGCCAGCAGCGCTCTGGGGGGGATGAATACGCAGTATTTT
>TRBJ2-2|TRBD2|many|TRBV2
CASSAISGGVGELFF
TGTGCCAGCAGTGCGATCTCCGGGGGGGTTGGAGAGCTGTTTTTT
>TRBJ2-1|TRBD2|many|TRBV7-2
CASTLLAGDYNEQFF
TGTGCCAGCACCCTCTTAGCGGGGGACTACAATGAGCAGTTCTTC
>TRBJ2-3|TRBD1|many|TRBV19
CASSARTGPDTQYF
TGTGCCAGTAGTGCTAGGACAGGGCCCGATACGCAGTATTTT
>TRBJ2-1|TRBD2|many|TRBV7-3
CASSLQSGGYNEQFF
TGTGCCAGCAGCTTACAAAGCGGGGGGTACAATGAGCAGTTCTTC
>TRBJ2-3|TRBD1|many|TRBV7-2
CASRGDRGTDTQYF
TGTGCCAGCAGGGGGGACAGGGGCACAGATACGCAGTATTTT
>TRBJ2-1|-|few|TRBV19
CASSIDSGLWAYNEQFF
TGTGCCAGTAGTATAGACTCCGGACTCTGGGCATACAATGAGCAGTTCTTC
>TRBJ2-2|-|few|TRBV7-8
CASSLYPGVTGELFF
TGTGCCAGCAGCTTATATCCGGGGGTCACCGGGGAGCTGTTTTTT
>TRBJ2-7|-|few|TRBV27
CASRGASSYEQYF
TGTGCCAGCAGAGGGGCCAGCTCCTACGAGCAGTACTTC
>TRBJ2-3|TRBD1|-|TRBV25-1
CASTVGQGANTQYF
TGTGCCAGCACTGTGGGACAGGGGGCGAATACGCAGTATTTT
>TRBJ2-7|-|few|TRBV19
CASSPRDASSYEQYF
TGTGCCAGTAGCCCGAGGGACGCAAGCTCCTACGAGCAGTACTTC
>TRBJ1-2|-|-|TRBV5-4
CASSWGWEANYGYTF
TGTGCCAGCAGCTGGGGATGGGAAGCTAACTATGGCTACACCTTC
>TRBJ2-5|-|many|TRBV7-6
CASSFRLEETQYF
TGTGCCAGCAGCTTTAGGTTGGAAGAGACCCAGTACTTC
>TRBJ2-5|TRBD1|-|TRBV7-9
CASSVGTGGSETQYF
TGTGCCAGCAGCGTAGGGACAGGGGGTAGCGAGACCCAGTACTTC
>TRBJ2-1|TRBD1|few|TRBV27
CASSWDRGLREQFF
TGTGCCAGCAGTTGGGACAGGGGGTTGCGGGAGCAGTTCTTC
>TRBJ1-2|-|-|TRBV29-1
CSVARDSVGYTF
TGCAGCGTAGCCCGGGACTCTGTCGGCTACACCTTC
>TRBJ1-1|-|-|TRBV19
CDSSDPGGDTEAFF
TGTGACAGTAGCGACCCGGGGGGGGATACTGAAGCTTTCTTT
>TRBJ1-4|-|-|TRBV27
CASQKGFNEKLFF
TGTGCCAGCCAGAAGGGATTTAATGAAAAACTGTTTTTT
>TRBJ2-3|TRBD1|-|TRBV12-3/TRBV12-4
CASSGRGTGGTDTQYF
TGTGCCAGCAGCGGAAGAGGTACAGGGGGAACAGATACGCAGTATTTT
>TRBJ2-1|TRBD2|-|TRBV10-3
CAISDFGGENNEQFF
TGTGCCATCAGTGATTTTGGGGGGGAAAACAATGAGCAGTTCTTC
>TRBJ1-5|-|-|TRBV12-3/TRBV12-4
CASSSRHRGSNQPQHF
TGTGCCAGCAGTTCTCGACACCGCGGGAGCAATCAGCCCCAGCATTTT
>TRBJ2-5|-|-|TRBV20-1
CSARELQGGETQYF
TGCAGTGCTAGAGAATTACAGGGAGGAGAGACCCAGTACTTC
>TRBJ1-5|-|few|TRBV4-1
CASSQDEGFAQPQHF
TGCGCCAGCAGCCAAGATGAAGGATTTGCTCAGCCCCAGCATTTT
>TRBJ2-7|-|few|TRBV7-6
CASSFGGEYEQYF
TGTGCCAGCAGCTTCGGGGGAGAATACGAGCAGTACTTC
>TRBJ2-5|-|few|TRBV7-6
CASSLPGPPQYF
TGTGCCAGCAGCTTACCGGGACCGCCCCAGTACTTC
>TRBJ2-1|TRBD1|-|TRBV28
CASSPTGTTYNEQFF
TGTGCCAGCAGTCCGACAGGGACCACCTACAATGAGCAGTTCTTC
>TRBJ2-7|-|-|TRBV19
CASSLLAGISYEQYF
TGTGCCAGTAGTCTCTTAGCAGGGATCTCCTACGAGCAGTACTTC
>TRBJ1-1|TRBD1|-|TRBV6-2/TRBV6-3
CASSYSTGITEAFF
TGTGCCAGCAGTTACTCGACAGGGATCACTGAAGCTTTCTTT
>TRBJ1-2|-|many|TRBV7-3
CAKPPPHHSGLHYGYTF
TGTGCCAAACCACCCCCACACCATTCGGGCCTTCACTATGGCTACACCTTC
>TRBJ1-2|-|few|TRBV10-3
CAISEEGSPYGYTF
TGTGCCATCAGTGAAGAAGGTTCTCCTTATGGCTACACCTTC
>TRBJ1-1|TRBD1|-|TRBV6-5
CASSYPRDRWMNTEAFF
TGTGCCAGCAGTTACCCTCGGGACAGGTGGATGAACACTGAAGCTTTCTTT
>TRBJ1-1|-|-|TRBV6-2/TRBV6-3
CANSYGGENTEAFF
TGTGCCAACAGTTACGGGGGGGAGAACACTGAAGCTTTCTTT
>TRBJ2-7|-|few|TRBV7-8
CASSSAWIEQYF
TGTGCCAGCAGCTCGGCGTGGATCGAGCAGTACTTC
>TRBJ2-1|-|many|TRBV19
CASSIGGPSYNEQFF
TGTGCCAGTAGTATCGGGGGCCCATCCTACAATGAGCAGTTCTTC
>TRBJ2-7|TRBD1|-|TRBV7-2
CASSFGQGAAYEQYF
TGTGCCAGCAGCTTTGGTCAGGGGGCCGCCTACGAGCAGTACTTC
>TRBJ1-4|-|-|TRBV6-5
CASSYQTPPTDEKLFF
TGTGCCAGCAGTTACCAAACTCCTCCGACGGATGAAAAACTGTTTTTT
>TRBJ1-3|TRBD1|-|TRBV12-3/TRBV12-4
CASSLGYWTGAINTIYF
TGTGCCAGCAGTTTAGGTTATTGGACAGGGGCGATTAACACCATATATTTT
>TRBJ1-3|TRBD1|few|TRBV19
CASSPGQGRNTIYF
TGTGCCAGTAGTCCGGGACAGGGGAGAAACACCATATATTTT
>TRBJ2-1|-|many|TRBV7-6
CASSLGGTGNEQFF
TGTGCCAGCAGCTTAGGGGGGACGGGGAATGAGCAGTTCTTC